The next 29 T cell receptor beta chains were all read from a single sample in a study of cytomegalovirus exposure and HLA in healthy donors. In the PCR, 60 Vbeta and 13 Jbeta primers were used. TCRdb's copy holds only in-frame clones and misses some; the assay was immunoSEQ multiplex PCR. The sample includes 200,000 or so clones, around 82% seen only once; the top ten take 0.2% to 0.3%. Specimen: PBMCs. The source of these receptors is a boy under 18 in good health and CMV-seronegative.

This clone was recorded only once. V is TRBV15 and J is TRBJ1-2; the D gene is possibly TRBD1 (6 bases). CDR1 is LNHNV and CDR2 is YYDKDF in the germline V gene (reference sequence). The ends were cut back, 4 bases at V and 8 bases at J, with 14 bases in the middle. CDR3 length equals 13 residues. CDR3 in amino acids: CATSTQGLGGYTF. The CDR3 bases are TGTGCCACCAGCACACAGGGTTTAGGGGGCTACACCTTC.

This chain links TRBV6-5 with TRBJ2-5; 10 bases line up with TRBD1. TRBJ2-7 matches the DNA end more closely, so the J call is doubtful. This CDR3 is built from 15 residues. Looked up from germline, CDR1 is MNHEY and CDR2 is SVGAGI. The CDR3 protein is CASRRGTGVRYEQYF. CDR3 coding DNA: TGTGCCAGCAGGCGGGGGACAGGGGTACGGTACGAGCAGTACTTC.

The gene calls are TRBV6-1 and TRBJ1-4, with D maybe TRBD1 (5 bases). CDR3 length equals 15 residues. From germline, CDR1 is MNHNS and CDR2 SASEGT. Trimming removed 1 base at V and 2 bases at J, with 8 bases between. The chain's CDR3 is CASSEGGVTNEKLFF. The CDR3 DNA is TGTGCCAGCAGTGAAGGGGGGGTCACTAATGAAAAACTGTTTTTT.

The V and J genes are TRBV25-1 and TRBJ2-1; 7 bases are a match to TRBD2. Trimming cost V 5 bases and J 13 bases; bases outside gene matches: 2. Germline V gene lookup returns CDR1 MGHDK and CDR2 SYGVNS. The CDR3 is 10 residues long. The CDR3 DNA sequence: TGTGCCAGCAGTCGGGGGGAACAGTTCTTC. Residues: CASSRGEQFF.

The chain joins TRBV9 to TRBJ1-1; no firm D call. V lost 0 bases and J 0 bases, leaving 6 bases between the germline ends. Germline CDR1 is SGDLS and CDR2 is YYNGEE. The CDR3 runs 14 residues. CDR3 nucleotides: TGTGCCAGCAGCGTAGATCCAGTGAACACTGAAGCTTTCTTT. Translation: CASSVDPVNTEAFF.

The chain has TRBV18 and TRBJ1-6, with no clear D. Germline lookup yields CDR1 KGHSH and CDR2 LQKENI. The V end was cut by 3 bases, the J end by 0 bases, with 15 bases between. The CDR3 consists of 18 residues. The chain's CDR3 is CASSPSWRQLSYNSPLHF. The CDR3 nucleotides read TGTGCCAGCTCACCGTCGTGGCGACAACTCTCCTATAATTCACCCCTCCACTTT.

In its sample, this clone was seen once. The rearrangement uses TRBV15 and TRBJ2-7, with 9 bases identical to TRBD2. Unmatched junction bases numbered 7, after V lost 5 bases and J lost 2 bases. There are 15 residues in the CDR3. Per germline, CDR1 LNHNV and CDR2 YYDKDF (reference sequence). The DNA of the CDR3 is TGTGCCACCAGCGCCCGACTAGCGGAGGCCTACGAGCAGTACTTC. It is translated as CATSARLAEAYEQYF.

This clone was observed once. The chain recombines TRBV19 with TRBJ1-2; no clear D. The CDR3 is 17 amino acids. Germline V gene sequence: CDR1 LNHDA, CDR2 SQIVND (reference sequence). V gave up 5 bases and J gave up 5 bases, with 24 bases separating them. CDR3 nucleotides: TGTGCCAGTAGTCCCGACAAGGTAATACGAATGGATTATGGCTACACCTTC. Encoded protein: CASSPDKVIRMDYGYTF.

The chain is built from TRBV27 and TRBJ2-7; possibly TRBD2 for D (5 bases). The germline gives CDR1 MNHEY, CDR2 SMNVEV (reference sequence). The CDR3 runs 14 residues. Trimming left V 3 bases short and J 3 bases short, with 12 bases between. CDR3 region: CASSFGVGGYEQYF. The CDR3 nucleotides are TGTGCCAGCAGTTTCGGCGTTGGAGGCTACGAGCAGTACTTC.

The chain recombines TRBV18 with TRBJ1-5, with D perhaps TRBD1 (5 bases). CDR3 size: 14 residues. The V gene's germline CDR1 is KGHSH and CDR2 LQKENI. Trimming shortened V by 3 bases and J by 5 bases, and 11 bases separated the two germline ends. CDR3 sequence (DNA): TGTGCCAGCTCACCGGGGGGGGACTATCAGCCCCAGCATTTT. It encodes CASSPGGDYQPQHF.

This sequence joins TRBV6-4 and TRBJ2-5; TRBD1 matches 9 bases. With 2 bases clipped from V and 6 bases from J, the junction kept 19 bases outside the gene matches. The germline V gene has CDR1 MRHNA and CDR2 SNTAGT. The CDR3 contains 19 residues. The CDR3 spells CASSDIIRSGTGREKTQYF. For the CDR3, the DNA is TGTGCCAGCAGTGACATAATCCGAAGTGGGACAGGGAGGGAAAAGACCCAGTACTTC.

This chain joins TRBV11-2 and TRBJ1-5; possibly TRBD1 for D (6 bases). Trimming left V 1 base short and J 6 bases short, with 13 bases between. The length of the CDR3 is 15 residues. CDR1 and CDR2 from the germline V gene are SGHAT and FQNNGV. The CDR3 nucleotides read TGTGCCAGCAGCTTAGGCAGGGGAGGGTTTCAGCCCCAGCATTTT. Translated: CASSLGRGGFQPQHF.

This chain links TRBV28 with TRBJ1-2; no clear D. The CDR3 length is 12 residues. Germline CDR1 and CDR2: MDHEN and SYDVKM. V was cut by 5 bases and J by 8 bases, with 12 bases left in between. Here the CDR3 DNA reads TGTGCCAGCAGTCCCTTGAGGGCCGGCTACACCTTC. It codes for CASSPLRAGYTF.

J is TRBJ1-1 and V is TRBV27; 7 nucleotides agree with TRBD1. The CDR3 covers 16 residues. Unmatched junction bases numbered 9, after V lost 4 bases and J lost 1 base. Germline assignment: CDR1 MNHEY and CDR2 SMNVEV (reference sequence). The CDR3 nucleotides are TGTGCCAGCAGTTCTTGGTCGACAGGGACGAACACTGAAGCTTTCTTT. It translates to CASSSWSTGTNTEAFF.

This chain joins TRBV30 and TRBJ1-1; tentatively, D is TRBD1 (5 bases). V lost 6 bases and J 0 bases, leaving 17 bases between the germline ends. The germline V gene encodes CDR1 GTSNPN and CDR2 SVGIG (reference sequence). This CDR3 spans 15 amino acids. The CDR3 sequence: CACQGVILMNTEAFF. For the CDR3, the DNA is TGTGCCTGCCAGGGCGTCATATTAATGAACACTGAAGCTTTCTTT.

CDR3 DNA: TGCAGCGTTGAGAGAGGGGGCAGATCTGAAGCTTTCTTT. It encodes CSVERGGRSEAFF. This chain uses TRBV29-1 with TRBJ1-1, with 7 bases aligning to TRBD1. This CDR3 has 13 amino acids. Unmatched junction bases numbered 7, after V lost 3 bases and J lost 6 bases. Germline V gene data show CDR1 as SQVTM and CDR2 as ANQGSEA.

The chain joins TRBV6-5 to TRBJ2-1; 7 bases are a match to TRBD1. The CDR3 extends over 14 amino acids. The ends lost 6 bases at V and 7 bases at J; junction bases unmatched: 9. In germline, CDR1 is MNHEY, CDR2 SVGAGI. The CDR3 here is CASSRQGVTNEQFF. The CDR3 nucleotides read TGTGCCAGCAGCCGACAGGGAGTGACGAATGAGCAGTTCTTC.

The chain has TRBV6-5 and TRBJ2-1; TRBD1 matches 7 bases. Germline CDR1 MNHEY, CDR2 SVGAGI. Trimming removed 2 bases from V and 7 bases from J; junction bases left unmatched: 5. This CDR3 has 14 residues. CDR3 loop: CASSYDRVRNEQFF. The CDR3 region has the DNA TGTGCCAGCAGTTACGACAGGGTAAGGAATGAGCAGTTCTTC.

The CDR3 coding sequence is TGCGCCAGCAGCTCCGACCATATGACAGGGGTTCATGGCTACACCTTC. It encodes CASSSDHMTGVHGYTF. This chain uses TRBV5-1 with TRBJ1-2, with 8 bases lining up with TRBD1. V dropped 3 bases and J dropped 6; count of bases not matched to a gene: 13. CDR1 is SGHRS and CDR2 is YFSETQ in the germline V gene. The length of the CDR3 is 16 residues.

The chain's CDR3 is CASGQAYEQYF. CDR3 nucleotide sequence: TGTGCTAGTGGTCAGGCCTACGAGCAGTACTTC. This chain uses TRBV12-5 with TRBJ2-7; D is unresolved. The CDR3 sequence is 11 residues long. Trimming stripped 5 bases from V and 2 bases from J, with 4 bases between. Per germline, CDR1 LGHNT and CDR2 FRNRAP. Variable domain in full (rest from reference TRBV12-5 and TRBJ2-7): DARVTQTPRHKVTEMGQEVTMRCQPILGHNTVFWYRQTMMQGLELLAYFRNRAPLDDSGMPKDRFSAEMPDATLATLKIQPSEPRDSAVYFCASGQAYEQYFGPGTRLTVT.

A single count supports this clone. The chain has TRBV9 and TRBJ2-3; 8 bases map to TRBD2. Germline V gene lookup returns CDR1 SGDLS and CDR2 YYNGEE. V lost 3 bases and J lost 0; bases outside the gene matches: 6. This CDR3 region has 16 residues. The DNA of the CDR3 is TGTGCCAGCAGCGGACGTAGCGGGGCAAGCACAGATACGCAGTATTTT. The encoded protein is CASSGRSGASTDTQYF.

This chain links TRBV5-1 with TRBJ2-2; 9 bases agree with TRBD1. The V gene end was trimmed by 1 base and the J gene end by 6 bases; junction bases not matched to a gene: 4. Germline V gene lookup returns CDR1 SGHRS and CDR2 YFSETQ. This CDR3 contains 15 residues. The CDR3 here is CASSLKGQGAGELFF. DNA for the CDR3: TGCGCCAGCAGCTTGAAGGGACAGGGTGCCGGGGAGCTGTTTTTT.

This clone was seen more than once but under ten times. The chain combines TRBV2 with TRBJ2-2; TRBD2 matches 11 bases. The CDR3 loop spans 17 amino acids. V was pared by 2 bases and J by 6 bases, with 8 bases of the junction left unmatched. CDR1 is SNHLY, CDR2 FYNNEI, per germline. The CDR3 nucleotides are TGTGCCAGCAGTGAATTTAGCGGGAGGGCCTACTCCGGGGAGCTGTTTTTT. It codes for CASSEFSGRAYSGELFF.

J is TRBJ1-4 and V is TRBV29-1; no definite D call. Germline values: CDR1 SQVTM, CDR2 ANQGSEA. There are 13 residues in the CDR3. V was pared by 4 bases and J by 0 bases, with 6 bases between. Here the CDR3 reads CSVVFATNEKLFF. The DNA of the CDR3 is TGCAGCGTTGTCTTTGCAACTAATGAAAAACTGTTTTTT.

In its sample, this clone was seen once. The rearrangement uses TRBV5-6 and TRBJ2-2; 8 bases line up with TRBD2. The CDR3 length is 15 residues. Germline assignment: CDR1 SGHDT and CDR2 YYEEEE. J gave up 1 base and V 4 bases, and 3 bases lay outside the gene matches. CDR3 protein: CASSLRGGNTGELFF. The CDR3 DNA reads TGTGCCAGCAGCCTCCGGGGGGGGAACACCGGGGAGCTGTTTTTT.

The chain has TRBV7-2 and TRBJ2-1; TRBD2 matches at 12 bases. The CDR3 sequence is 17 residues long. The V gene's germline CDR1 is SGHTA and CDR2 FQGNSA. V gave up 1 base and J gave up 7 bases; unmatched junction bases: 8. CDR3 in DNA: TGTGCCAGCAGCTTAGAGCTAGCGGGGGGGCCGTTAAATGAGCAGTTCTTC. This translates into CASSLELAGGPLNEQFF.

This clone was seen just once. This rearrangement joins TRBV10-3 to TRBJ2-2; 8 bases map to TRBD2. From germline, CDR1 is ENHRY and CDR2 SYGVKD. After removal of 7 bases from V and 6 bases from J, the junction contained 19 bases not matched to a gene. The CDR3 has 18 residues. CDR3 DNA: TGTGCCATCAAGTACAGGGCAGGACTAGCCGACGACGCCGGGGAGCTGTTTTTT. Translation gives CAIKYRAGLADDAGELFF.

The rearrangement joins TRBV2 to TRBJ1-4; D might be TRBD1 (6 bases). The V end lost 8 bases, the J end lost 5 bases, and 12 bases lay between the germline ends. Looked up from germline, CDR1 is SNHLY and CDR2 is FYNNEI. The CDR3 consists of 13 residues. CDR3 residues: CASGGGRNEKLFF. CDR3 DNA sequence: TGTGCCAGCGGGGGGGGCCGGAATGAAAAACTGTTTTTT. The full variable domain, with the rest looked up from reference TRBV2 and TRBJ1-4, is EPEVTQTPSHQVTQMGQEVILRCVPISNHLYFYWYRQILGQKVEFLVSFYNNEISEKSEIFDDQFSVERPDGSNFTLKIRSTKLEDSAMYFCASGGGRNEKLFFGSGTQLSVL.

The genes are TRBV6-5 and TRBJ1-1; D ambiguous. Trimming shortened V by 6 bases and J by 1 base, and 9 bases separated the two germline ends. The length of the CDR3 is 13 residues. Germline V gives CDR1 MNHEY, CDR2 SVGAGI. The CDR3 sequence is CASSLGENTEAFF. The CDR3 region has the DNA TGTGCCAGCAGCCTGGGAGAGAACACTGAAGCTTTCTTT.